Below, one T cell receptor (beta chain) is given with its context. What it recognizes is unknown. This was the immunoSEQ version 4 assay in survey mode. This table comes from immunoSEQ multiplex PCR, and its TCRdb copy is limited to in-frame clones, with some not included. Altogether around 39,000 clones are present, 75% to 90% being singletons, with the ten largest covering approximately 1%. Germline CDR1 reads ENHRY; CDR2 reads SYGVKD. Trimming took 5 bases from V and 5 from J; bases not matched to a gene: 4. The CDR3 loop spans 13 amino acids. The entry originates in a study of persistence of HIV-infected CD4 T cells. The stimulus was an HIV-1 Gag 15-mer peptide pool, 0.95 to 1 ug/peptide/mL. CD40L/CD69 double-negative CD45RO-high memory CD4+ T cells were collected.

The chain combines TRBV10-3 with TRBJ1-1; 8 bases line up with TRBD1. The specimen was cultured CD4+ T cells from PBMCs, collected from a patient who received antiretroviral therapy. This TCR was recovered from an adult with HIV. The donor label of this sample is uncertain. Here the CDR3 reads CAISQGAGTEAFF. The CDR3 DNA is TGTGCCATCAGTCAGGGGGCTGGGACTGAAGCTTTCTTT.